This T cell receptor (beta chain) originates from a study of blood T cell repertoires in COVID-19. Study-wide background: Donors in the United States, Italy and Spain gave samples during acute or convalescent COVID-19. PBMCs, B-cell-depleted T cells, or T cells provided the cDNA or gDNA that made up the material.

Per the authors' pipeline: From reference gene primer amplification, estimates of nucleated cell counts were derived. Libraries were prepared by immunoSEQ multiplex PCR; TCRdb keeps only in-frame clonotypes and omits some of them. The DNA gave D and trimming, while V, J and clone size come from that table. The repertoire has about 90,000 clones, 75% to 85% of them found once; the top ten carry around 10%. This clone has a single count. The CDR3 loop spans 16 amino acids. V was shortened by 6 bases and J by 5 bases, with 20 bases between the two germline ends. CDR1 MNHEY and CDR2 SMNVEV come from the germline V gene (reference sequence).

V gene TRBV27 combines with J gene TRBJ1-5, with a tentative D call TRBD1 (6 bases). The receptor's source is a woman in her seventies with acute or convalescent COVID-19. Sequenced material: peripheral blood. Here the CDR3 reads CASSPGASDGYQPQHF. CDR3 nucleotide sequence: TGTGCCAGCAGCCCAGGGGCATCGGACGGGTATCAGCCCCAGCATTTT.